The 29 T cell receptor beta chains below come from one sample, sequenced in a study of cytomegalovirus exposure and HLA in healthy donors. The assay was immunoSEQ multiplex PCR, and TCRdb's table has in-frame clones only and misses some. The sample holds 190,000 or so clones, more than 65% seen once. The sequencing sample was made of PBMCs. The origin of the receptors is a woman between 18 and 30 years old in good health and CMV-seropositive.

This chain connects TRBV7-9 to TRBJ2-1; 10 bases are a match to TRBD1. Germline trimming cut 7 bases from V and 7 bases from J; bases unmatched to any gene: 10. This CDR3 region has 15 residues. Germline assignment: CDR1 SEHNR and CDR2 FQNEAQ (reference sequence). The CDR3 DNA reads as TGTGCCAGCACCGGGACAGGGGCCTACCTTAATGAGCAGTTCTTC. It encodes CASTGTGAYLNEQFF. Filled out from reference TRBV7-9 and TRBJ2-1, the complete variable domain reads DTGVSQNPRHKITKRGQNVTFRCDPISEHNRLYWYRQTLGQGPEFLTYFQNEAQLEKSRLLSDRFSAERPKGSFSTLEIQRTEQGDSAMYLCASTGTGAYLNEQFFGPGTRLTVL.

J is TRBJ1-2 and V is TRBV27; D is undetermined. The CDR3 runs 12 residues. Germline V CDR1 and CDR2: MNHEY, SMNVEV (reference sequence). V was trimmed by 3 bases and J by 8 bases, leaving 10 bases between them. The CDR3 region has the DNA TGTGCCAGCAGTTTCCGGGTCGGCGGCTACACCTTC. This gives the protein CASSFRVGGYTF.

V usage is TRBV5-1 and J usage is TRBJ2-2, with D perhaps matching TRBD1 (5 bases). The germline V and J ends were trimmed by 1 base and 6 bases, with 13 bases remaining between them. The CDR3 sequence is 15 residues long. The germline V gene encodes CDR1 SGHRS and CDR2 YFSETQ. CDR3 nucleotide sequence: TGCGCCAGCAGCTTGCAGGGAATAATAGCCGGGGAGCTGTTTTTT. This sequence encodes CASSLQGIIAGELFF. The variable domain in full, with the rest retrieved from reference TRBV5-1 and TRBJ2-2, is KAGVTQTPRYLIKTRGQQVTLSCSPISGHRSVSWYQQTPGQGLQFLFEYFSETQRNKGNFPGRFSGRQFSNSRSEMNVSTLELGDSALYLCASSLQGIIAGELFFGEGSRLTVL.

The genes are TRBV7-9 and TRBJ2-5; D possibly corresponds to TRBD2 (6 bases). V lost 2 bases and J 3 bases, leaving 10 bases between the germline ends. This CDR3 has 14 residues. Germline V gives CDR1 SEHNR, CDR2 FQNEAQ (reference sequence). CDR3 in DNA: TGTGCCAGCAGCTTACGGGGGTGGGAAGAGACCCAGTACTTC. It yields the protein CASSLRGWEETQYF.

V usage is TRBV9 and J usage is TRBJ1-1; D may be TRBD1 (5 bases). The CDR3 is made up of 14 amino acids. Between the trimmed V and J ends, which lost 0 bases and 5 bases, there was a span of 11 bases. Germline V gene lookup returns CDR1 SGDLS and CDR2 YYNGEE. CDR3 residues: CASSVASQGTEAFF. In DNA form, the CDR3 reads TGTGCCAGCAGCGTAGCCAGTCAGGGTACTGAAGCTTTCTTT.

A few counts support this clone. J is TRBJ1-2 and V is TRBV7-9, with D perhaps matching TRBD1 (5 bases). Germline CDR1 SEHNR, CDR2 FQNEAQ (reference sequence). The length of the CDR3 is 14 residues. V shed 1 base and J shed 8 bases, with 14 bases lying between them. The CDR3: CASSLVQGPRGYTF. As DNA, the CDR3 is TGTGCCAGCAGCTTAGTTCAGGGTCCCAGGGGCTACACCTTC.

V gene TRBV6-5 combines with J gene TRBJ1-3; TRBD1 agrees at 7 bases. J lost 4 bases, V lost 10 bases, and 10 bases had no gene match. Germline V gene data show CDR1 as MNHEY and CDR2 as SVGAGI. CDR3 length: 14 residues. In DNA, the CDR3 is TGTGCCACCTTAGACAGGGTGAACGGAAACACCATATATTTT. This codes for CATLDRVNGNTIYF.

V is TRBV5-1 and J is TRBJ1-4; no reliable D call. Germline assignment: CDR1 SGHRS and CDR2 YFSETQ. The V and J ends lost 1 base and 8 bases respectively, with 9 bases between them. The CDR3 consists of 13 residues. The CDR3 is CASSLNPEEKLFF. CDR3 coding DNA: TGCGCCAGCAGCTTGAACCCCGAGGAAAAACTGTTTTTT.

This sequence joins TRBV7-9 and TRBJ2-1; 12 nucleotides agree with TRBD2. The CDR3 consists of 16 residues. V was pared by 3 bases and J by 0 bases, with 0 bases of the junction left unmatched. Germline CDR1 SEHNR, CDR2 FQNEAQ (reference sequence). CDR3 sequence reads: CASSLTSGGSYNEQFF. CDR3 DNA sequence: TGTGCCAGCAGCTTGACTAGCGGGGGCTCCTACAATGAGCAGTTCTTC.

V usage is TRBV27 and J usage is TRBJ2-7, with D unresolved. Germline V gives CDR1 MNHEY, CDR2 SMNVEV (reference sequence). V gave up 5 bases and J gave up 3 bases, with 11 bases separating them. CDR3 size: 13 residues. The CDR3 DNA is TGTGCCAGCAGTCACGACCCGGGCTACGAGCAGTACTTC. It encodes CASSHDPGYEQYF.

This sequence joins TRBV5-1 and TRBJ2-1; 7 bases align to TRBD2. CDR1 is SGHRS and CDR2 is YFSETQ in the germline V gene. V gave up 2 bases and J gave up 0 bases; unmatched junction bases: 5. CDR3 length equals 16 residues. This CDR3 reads CASSLPGLSSYNEQFF. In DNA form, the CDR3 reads TGCGCCAGCAGCTTACCGGGACTAAGCTCCTACAATGAGCAGTTCTTC.

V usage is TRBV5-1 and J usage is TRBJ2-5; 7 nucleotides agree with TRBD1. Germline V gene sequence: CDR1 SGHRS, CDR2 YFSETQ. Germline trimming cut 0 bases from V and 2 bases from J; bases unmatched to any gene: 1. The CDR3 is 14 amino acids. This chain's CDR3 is CASSLGDSQETQYF. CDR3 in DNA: TGCGCCAGCAGCTTGGGGGACAGTCAAGAGACCCAGTACTTC.

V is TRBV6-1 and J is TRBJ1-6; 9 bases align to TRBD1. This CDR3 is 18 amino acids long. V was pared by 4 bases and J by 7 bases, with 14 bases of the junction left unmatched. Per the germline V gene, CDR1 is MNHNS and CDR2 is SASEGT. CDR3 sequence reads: CASSGSGTGTAGNSPLHF. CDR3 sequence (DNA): TGTGCCAGCAGTGGCTCCGGGACAGGGACCGCGGGGAATTCACCCCTCCACTTT.

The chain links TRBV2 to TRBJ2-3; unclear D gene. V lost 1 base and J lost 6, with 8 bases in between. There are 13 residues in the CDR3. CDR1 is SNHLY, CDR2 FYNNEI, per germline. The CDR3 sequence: CASSEVNSDTQYF. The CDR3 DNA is TGTGCCAGCAGTGAAGTAAACTCGGATACGCAGTATTTT.

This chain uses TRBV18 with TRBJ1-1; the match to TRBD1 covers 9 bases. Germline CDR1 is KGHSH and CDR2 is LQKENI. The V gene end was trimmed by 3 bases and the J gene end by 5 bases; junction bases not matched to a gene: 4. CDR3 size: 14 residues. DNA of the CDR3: TGTGCCAGCTCACCCAAGACAGGGGGGACTGAAGCTTTCTTT. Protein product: CASSPKTGGTEAFF. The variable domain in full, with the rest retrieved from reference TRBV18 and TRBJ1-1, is NAGVMQNPRHLVRRRGQEARLRCSPMKGHSHVYWYRQLPEEGLKFMVYLQKENIIDESGMPKERFSAEFPKEGPSILRIQQVVRGDSAAYFCASSPKTGGTEAFFGQGTRLTVV.

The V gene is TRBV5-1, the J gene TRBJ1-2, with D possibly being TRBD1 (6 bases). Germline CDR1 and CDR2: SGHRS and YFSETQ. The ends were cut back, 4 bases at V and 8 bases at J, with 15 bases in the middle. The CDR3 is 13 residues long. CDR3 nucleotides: TGCGCCAGCAGCACCCGACAGGATATGGGCTACACCTTC. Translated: CASSTRQDMGYTF.

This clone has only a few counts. Written as DNA, the CDR3 is TGTGCCAGCATCAACGAGGGGGCGGCGGGTGGCTACACCTTC. Encoded protein: CASINEGAAGGYTF. This chain uses TRBV7-2 with TRBJ1-2, with 7 bases identical to TRBD1. The V and J ends lost 7 bases and 7 bases, in that order; junction bases with no gene match: 12. The CDR3 has 14 residues. Looked up from germline, CDR1 is SGHTA and CDR2 is FQGNSA.

In DNA, the CDR3 is TGTGCCAGCAGTGGTTTAGAGGGCTACACCTTC. Its translation is CASSGLEGYTF. The V call is TRBV6-1, the J call TRBJ1-2; D is unclear. The V end lost 4 bases, the J end lost 8 bases, and 8 bases lay between the germline ends. The CDR3 spans 11 residues. Germline V gene sequence: CDR1 MNHNS, CDR2 SASEGT.

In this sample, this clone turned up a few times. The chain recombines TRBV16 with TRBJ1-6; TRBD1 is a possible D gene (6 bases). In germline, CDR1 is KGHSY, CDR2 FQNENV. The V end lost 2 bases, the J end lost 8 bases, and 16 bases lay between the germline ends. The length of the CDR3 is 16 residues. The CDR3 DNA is TGTGCCAGCAGCCAAGCCAGGGGAATTATGGATTCACCCCTCCACTTT. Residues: CASSQARGIMDSPLHF.

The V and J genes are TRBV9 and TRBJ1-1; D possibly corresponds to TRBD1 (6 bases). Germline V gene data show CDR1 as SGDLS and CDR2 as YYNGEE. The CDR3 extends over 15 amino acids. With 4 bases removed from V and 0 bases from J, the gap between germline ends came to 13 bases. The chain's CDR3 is CASSPPGAMNTEAFF. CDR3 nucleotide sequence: TGTGCCAGCAGCCCCCCAGGGGCGATGAACACTGAAGCTTTCTTT. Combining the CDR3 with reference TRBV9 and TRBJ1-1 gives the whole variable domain DSGVTQTPKHLITATGQRVTLRCSPRSGDLSVYWYQQSLDQGLQFLIQYYNGEERAKGNILERFSAQQFPDLHSELNLSSLELGDSALYFCASSPPGAMNTEAFFGQGTRLTVV.

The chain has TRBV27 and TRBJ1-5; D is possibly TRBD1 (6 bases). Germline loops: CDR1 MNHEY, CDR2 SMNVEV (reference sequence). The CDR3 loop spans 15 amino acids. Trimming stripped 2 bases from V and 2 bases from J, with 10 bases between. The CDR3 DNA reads TGTGCCAGCAGTTTAACTTCAGGGGGCAATCAGCCCCAGCATTTT. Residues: CASSLTSGGNQPQHF.

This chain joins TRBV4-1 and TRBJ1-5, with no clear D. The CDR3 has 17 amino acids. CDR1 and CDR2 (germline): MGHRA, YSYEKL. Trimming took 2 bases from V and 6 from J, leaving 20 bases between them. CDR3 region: CASSQRSAQTKLQPQHF. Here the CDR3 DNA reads TGCGCCAGCAGCCAAAGGTCGGCACAGACCAAACTTCAGCCCCAGCATTTT.

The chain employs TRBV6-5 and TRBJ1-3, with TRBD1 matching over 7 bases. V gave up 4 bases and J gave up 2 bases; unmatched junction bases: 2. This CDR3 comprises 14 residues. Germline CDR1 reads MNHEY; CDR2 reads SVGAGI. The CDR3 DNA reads TGTGCCAGCAGTTCAGGGGGGACTGGAAACACCATATATTTT. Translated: CASSSGGTGNTIYF.

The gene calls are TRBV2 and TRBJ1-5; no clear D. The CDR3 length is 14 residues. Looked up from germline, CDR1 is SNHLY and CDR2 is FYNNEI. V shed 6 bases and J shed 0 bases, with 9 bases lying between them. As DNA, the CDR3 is TGTGCCAGCAGGGAAAACTATAGCAATCAGCCCCAGCATTTT. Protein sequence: CASRENYSNQPQHF.

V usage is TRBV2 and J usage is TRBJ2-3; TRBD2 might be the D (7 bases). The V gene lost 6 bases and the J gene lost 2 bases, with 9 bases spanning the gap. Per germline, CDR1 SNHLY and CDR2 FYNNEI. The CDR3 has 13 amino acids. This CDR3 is CASRGGATDTQYF. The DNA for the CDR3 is TGTGCCAGCAGGGGGGGGGCCACAGATACGCAGTATTTT.

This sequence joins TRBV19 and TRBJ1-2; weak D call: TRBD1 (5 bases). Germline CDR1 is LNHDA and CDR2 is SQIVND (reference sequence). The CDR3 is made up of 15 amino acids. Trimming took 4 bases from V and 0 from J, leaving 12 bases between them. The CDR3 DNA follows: TGTGCCAGTAGTAACAACAGGCACGCTAACTATGGCTACACCTTC. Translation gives CASSNNRHANYGYTF. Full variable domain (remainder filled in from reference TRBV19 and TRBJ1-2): DGGITQSPKYLFRKEGQNVTLSCEQNLNHDAMYWYRQDPGQGLRLIYYSQIVNDFQKGDIAEGYSVSREKKESFPLTVTSAQKNPTAFYLCASSNNRHANYGYTFGSGTRLTVV.

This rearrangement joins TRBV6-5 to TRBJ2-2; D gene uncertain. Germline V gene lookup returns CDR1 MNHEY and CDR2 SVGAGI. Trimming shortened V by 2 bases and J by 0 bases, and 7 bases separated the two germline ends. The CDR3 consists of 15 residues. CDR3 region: CASSYGQANTGELFF. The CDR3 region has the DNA TGTGCCAGCAGTTACGGGCAGGCGAACACCGGGGAGCTGTTTTTT.

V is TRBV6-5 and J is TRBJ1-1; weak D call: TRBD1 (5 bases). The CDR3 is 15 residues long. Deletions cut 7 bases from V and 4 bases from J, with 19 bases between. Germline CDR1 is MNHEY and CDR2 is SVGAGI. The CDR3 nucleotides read TGTGCCAGCATCCGGGGGGGGATGGGGACCACTGAAGCTTTCTTT. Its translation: CASIRGGMGTTEAFF.

The CDR3 DNA reads as TGCGCCAGCAGCTTGTTAAGGGGCCAGAACACCGGGGAGCTGTTTTTT. Its translation: CASSLLRGQNTGELFF. The chain links TRBV5-1 to TRBJ2-2; TRBD1 might be the D (5 bases). The V and J ends lost 1 base and 1 base respectively, with 11 bases between them. The germline V gene has CDR1 SGHRS and CDR2 YFSETQ. The length of the CDR3 is 16 residues.